The next 18 T cell receptor beta chains were all read from a single sample in a study of blood T cells in healthy people across ages. The authors ran a second PCR of about 7 to 12 cycles using a sample-barcoded 5' primer and a J-beta primer mix. TCRdb re-derived calls from the 5' RACE reads in MiXCR, one entry per CDR3 protein. The sample contains around 800,000 distinct CDR3 sequences, around 24% of which appear only once. The same data also went into a second study, on T cells of mothers and their children.

Sample: blood. The source is a boy younger than 18 in good health.

V gene TRBV5-1 combines with J gene TRBJ2-1; D may be TRBD2 (5 bases). This CDR3 region has 16 residues. Germline CDR1 SGHRS, CDR2 YFSETQ. Trimming pared 0 bases from V and 0 bases from J, leaving 10 bases between. CDR3 loop: CASSLEVGNSYNEQFF. The CDR3 nucleotides are TGCGCCAGCAGCTTGGAGGTCGGGAACTCCTACAATGAGCAGTTCTTC.

CDR3 bases: TGTGCCAGCAGCTTGCGGACATACTATGGCTACACCTTC. Its translation: CASSLRTYYGYTF. This rearrangement joins TRBV5-6 to TRBJ1-2; tentatively, D is TRBD1 (5 bases). This CDR3 spans 13 amino acids. Germline loops: CDR1 SGHDT, CDR2 YYEEEE. The V gene lost 1 base and the J gene lost 3 bases, with 7 bases spanning the gap.

The chain has TRBV5-1 and TRBJ1-4; the match to TRBD1 covers 7 bases. CDR3 size: 15 residues. Germline V gene data show CDR1 as SGHRS and CDR2 as YFSETQ. V lost 6 bases to trimming and J lost 3 bases; unmatched junction nucleotides: 8. The CDR3 DNA is TGCGCCAGCACTCGGAGGGACAGTGCTAATGAAAAACTGTTTTTT. Amino acids: CASTRRDSANEKLFF.

This clonotype was observed a few times. One junction end does not reproduce the germline sequence, and a read error may be involved. This chain uses TRBV7-7 with TRBJ2-7; 13 bases match TRBD2. There are 15 residues in the CDR3. Germline CDR1 is SSHAT and CDR2 is FNYEAQ (reference sequence). CDR3 sequence (DNA): TGTGCTAGCAGCGTAGGACTAGCGGGGGTCGACGAGCAGTACTTC. Protein: CASSVGLAGVDEQYF.

A few counts support this clonotype. The J gene is TRBJ2-5, the V gene TRBV4-1, with 11 bases matching TRBD2. J lost 4 bases, V lost 0 bases, and 13 bases had no gene match. The CDR3 extends over 19 amino acids. Germline V gene sequence: CDR1 MGHRA, CDR2 YSYEKL. CDR3 region: CASSQDGRVAGGPRETQYF. The CDR3 DNA reads TGCGCCAGCAGCCAAGATGGGAGGGTAGCGGGGGGGCCTCGAGAGACCCAGTACTTC.

This clonotype was counted only a few times. The V gene is TRBV15, the J gene TRBJ2-7; unclear D gene. Germline V gene sequence: CDR1 LNHNV, CDR2 YYDKDF (reference sequence). The CDR3 runs to 18 residues. The V and J ends lost 1 base and 2 bases respectively, with 21 bases between them. The CDR3 DNA reads TGTGCCACCAGCAGAGCCCATTGGGGTACGTTTGAAGCCTACGAGCAGTACTTC. This gives the protein CATSRAHWGTFEAYEQYF.

The V and J genes are TRBV24-1 and TRBJ1-4; maybe TRBD1 (6 bases). In germline, CDR1 is KGHDR, CDR2 SFDVKD. Trimming stripped 9 bases from V and 5 bases from J, with 12 bases between. This CDR3 has 13 residues. CDR3 residues: CATAEGVNEKLFF. CDR3 bases: TGTGCCACCGCCGAGGGGGTAAATGAAAAACTGTTTTTT.

The V gene is TRBV12-5, the J gene TRBJ2-1; 7 nucleotides align to TRBD2. V dropped 3 bases and J dropped 9; count of bases not matched to a gene: 11. CDR1 LGHNT and CDR2 FRNRAP come from the germline V gene. The CDR3 length is 15 residues. CDR3 nucleotide sequence: TGTGCTAGTGGTTTTATCCTAGCGGAGCCCGGTGAGCAGTTCTTC. Translated: CASGFILAEPGEQFF.

The J gene is TRBJ1-1, the V gene TRBV10-3; TRBD1 agrees at 7 bases. This CDR3 has 14 amino acids. The germline gives CDR1 ENHRY, CDR2 SYGVKD. V lost 7 bases to trimming and J lost 1 base; unmatched junction nucleotides: 6. CDR3 sequence reads: CAITKGQSNTEAFF. The CDR3 coding sequence is TGTGCCATCACTAAGGGACAGTCGAACACTGAAGCTTTCTTT.

The chain joins TRBV2 to TRBJ2-5; no firm D call. The end of the DNA aligns better with TRBJ2-7, so the J call may be wrong. The germline V gene has CDR1 SNHLY and CDR2 FYNNEI. The length of the CDR3 is 13 residues. In DNA form, the CDR3 reads TGTGCCAGCAGTGAGGAGTCTAGGGACGAGCAGTACTTC. Protein sequence: CASSEESRDEQYF.

This clonotype has ten or more counts. The rearrangement links TRBV2 to TRBJ2-5, with 9 bases that match TRBD2. The V segment lost 1 base and the J segment 4 bases; nucleotides outside the gene matches: 7. The germline CDR1 and CDR2 sequences are SNHLY and FYNNEI. The CDR3 consists of 16 residues. The DNA of the CDR3 is TGTGCCAGCAGTGAAGGTCGAGCGGGGGGTTTAGAGACCCAGTACTTC. Translated: CASSEGRAGGLETQYF. Using reference TRBV2 and TRBJ2-5 for the parts outside the CDR3, the full variable domain is EPEVTQTPSHQVTQMGQEVILRCVPISNHLYFYWYRQILGQKVEFLVSFYNNEISEKSEIFDDQFSVERPDGSNFTLKIRSTKLEDSAMYFCASSEGRAGGLETQYFGPGTRLLVL.

This clonotype has just a few counts. The chain joins TRBV10-3 to TRBJ2-5, with 7 bases lining up with TRBD2. The CDR3 is 13 residues long. V gave up 4 bases and J gave up 5 bases; unmatched junction bases: 4. Germline CDR1 and CDR2: ENHRY and SYGVKD. The CDR3 DNA is TGTGCCATCAGTGGGGAGGGGAAGGAGACCCAGTACTTC. Translated, it gives CAISGEGKETQYF.

Only a few counts were recorded for this clonotype. The chain has TRBV5-1 and TRBJ2-6, with 8 positions matching TRBD2. This CDR3 has 19 amino acids. The germline V gene encodes CDR1 SGHRS and CDR2 YFSETQ. Unmatched junction bases numbered 13, after V lost 4 bases and J lost 1 base. In nucleotides, the CDR3 is TGCGCCAGCAGCAGTGCGGGGGGCGGTTTACTATCTGGGGCCAACGTCCTGACTTTC. Protein product: CASSSAGGGLLSGANVLTF.

The table lists this clonotype with a count of one. This rearrangement joins TRBV20-1 to TRBJ2-3, with 12 positions matching TRBD2. With V trimmed by 6 bases and J by 3 bases, 13 bases remained unmatched. Germline CDR1 DFQATT, CDR2 SNEGSKA (reference sequence). The CDR3 length is 17 residues. In nucleotides, the CDR3 is TGCAGTGCCAGTAGCCCTAGCGGGGGGGCAAGGACAGATACGCAGTATTTT. Residues: CSASSPSGGARTDTQYF.

This clonotype occurred many times. The chain employs TRBV5-5 and TRBJ1-4; a possible D gene is TRBD1 (6 bases). CDR3 length: 14 amino acids. V was trimmed by 0 bases and J by 8 bases, leaving 11 bases between them. Germline-derived CDR1 and CDR2 are SGHKS and YYEKEE (reference sequence). CDR3 nucleotides: TGTGCCAGCAGCTTGGCCGGGGGCGAAGAAAAACTGTTTTTT. This sequence encodes CASSLAGGEEKLFF. Full variable domain (remainder filled in from reference TRBV5-5 and TRBJ1-4): DAGVTQSPTHLIKTRGQQVTLRCSPISGHKSVSWYQQVLGQGPQFIFQYYEKEERGRGNFPDRFSARQFPNYSSELNVNALLLGDSALYLCASSLAGGEEKLFFGSGTQLSVL.

There are a few counts of this clonotype. The J gene is TRBJ2-1, the V gene TRBV27, with D perhaps matching TRBD2 (5 bases). This CDR3 is 19 amino acids long. V lost 6 bases and J lost 4, with 28 bases in between. The germline V gene encodes CDR1 MNHEY and CDR2 SMNVEV (reference sequence). The CDR3 reads CASSQGKASTFPSYNEQFF. The DNA for the CDR3 is TGTGCCAGCAGCCAAGGGAAGGCTAGCACTTTTCCGAGTTACAATGAGCAGTTCTTC.

This clonotype appeared a few times. The gene calls are TRBV20-1 and TRBJ2-3; D is uncertain. With 0 bases removed from V and 5 bases from J, the gap between germline ends came to 15 bases. The CDR3 is made up of 15 amino acids. Germline lookup yields CDR1 DFQATT and CDR2 SNEGSKA (reference sequence). The CDR3 DNA reads as TGCAGTGCTAGAGATCTGGCCACCGTTGAAGATACGCAGTATTTT. This codes for CSARDLATVEDTQYF.

V is TRBV20-1 and J is TRBJ2-1, with 10 nucleotides matching TRBD2. The last part of the DNA fits TRBJ2-7 better; the J call may be wrong. The CDR3 runs to 17 residues. CDR1 is DFQATT, CDR2 SNEGSKA, per germline (reference sequence). Here the CDR3 reads CSARYGSSGGLGRGQYF. CDR3 coding DNA: TGCAGTGCTAGATATGGCTCTAGCGGGGGCCTAGGGCGTGGGCAGTACTTC.